This paragraph covers one T cell receptor beta chain sequence. Its antigen remains unknown. It was with a sample-barcoded 5' primer and a J-beta primer mix that a second PCR of roughly 6 to 12 cycles was run. TCRdb reanalysed the 5' RACE reads using MiXCR and keeps one entry per CDR3 protein. Of about 830,000 distinct CDR3 sequences detected, approximately 59% appear once; the ten largest clones hold 28%. With 7 bases removed from V and 10 bases from J, the gap between germline ends came to 20 bases. Germline V gene lookup returns CDR1 LGHNA and CDR2 YNFKEQ. The length of the CDR3 is 14 residues. Healthy Caucasian individuals from Russia aged 6 to 90 were enrolled as donors. There were at least 5 micrograms of total RNA extracted from every sample. The data were obtained in a study of blood T cells in healthy people across ages. Whole-study results and caveats: Any conclusive comparison of naive versus antigen-experienced cells was prevented by using unsorted PBMCs. Strong correlation was found linking TCR beta diversity to naive T cell percentage.

Specimen: blood. The gene calls are TRBV4-2 and TRBJ2-1; D possibly matches TRBD1 or TRBD2 (5 bases each). This TCR derives from a man aged 25-45 years in good health. In DNA form, the CDR3 reads TGTGCCAGCAAAGGGACCAACGCCTCCTACGAGCAGTTCTTC. It encodes CASKGTNASYEQFF.